The present entry profiles one TCR beta chain with its context. This sample stems from a study of blood T cell repertoires in COVID-19. Whole-study context: The analysed material was cDNA or gDNA that came from T cells, B-cell-depleted T cells, or PBMCs.

Clones were read by immunoSEQ multiplex PCR, and TCRdb kept only the in-frame ones, dropping some. The sample contains about 400,000 clones, approximately 91% of which appear only once. The CDR3 consists of 14 residues. Germline loops: CDR1 LGHDT, CDR2 YNNKEL (reference sequence). The V and J ends lost 0 bases and 4 bases respectively, with 8 bases between them. The sequenced sample was PBMCs or T cells enriched from blood (not recorded which). The genes are TRBV3-1 (or the pseudogene TRBV3-2) and TRBJ2-3, with D perhaps matching TRBD2 (5 bases). The TCR sequence derives from a woman in her thirties or forties with acute COVID-19. The CDR3 reads CASSQDLAADTQYF. CDR3 nucleotide sequence: TGTGCCAGCAGCCAAGACCTAGCTGCAGATACGCAGTATTTT.